One TCR beta chain is described in this entry. The CDR3 is made up of 15 amino acids. CDR1 is SGDLS, CDR2 YYNGEE, per germline. V shed 5 bases and J shed 2 bases, with 11 bases lying between them. Libraries were prepared by immunoSEQ multiplex PCR; TCRdb keeps only in-frame clonotypes and omits some of them. The table lists some 150,000 clones, over 75% of them singletons. These data come from a study of T cell responses to AZD1222 COVID-19 vaccine. The J gene is TRBJ2-6, the V gene TRBV9; D ambiguous. Material: peripheral blood, obtained on day 0 of AZD1222 vaccination. The clonotype comes from an adult in good health. CDR3 amino acids: CASSRGGPGANVLTF. DNA of the CDR3: TGTGCCAGCAGTAGAGGTGGCCCTGGGGCCAACGTCCTGACTTTC.